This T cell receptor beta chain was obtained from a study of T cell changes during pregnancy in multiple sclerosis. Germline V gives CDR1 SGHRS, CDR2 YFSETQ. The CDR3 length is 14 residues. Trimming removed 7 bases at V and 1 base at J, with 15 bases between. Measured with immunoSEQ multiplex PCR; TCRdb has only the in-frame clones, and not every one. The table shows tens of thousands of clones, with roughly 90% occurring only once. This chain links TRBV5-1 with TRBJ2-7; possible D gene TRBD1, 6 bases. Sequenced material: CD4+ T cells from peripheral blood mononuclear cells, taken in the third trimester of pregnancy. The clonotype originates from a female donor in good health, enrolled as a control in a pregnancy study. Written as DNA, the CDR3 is TGCGCCAGCTCCCCGCAGGGGCCATCCTACGAGCAGTACTTC. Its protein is CASSPQGPSYEQYF.